The clone carrying this T cell receptor (beta chain) appeared a few times. The antigen is not known. This CDR3 has 12 amino acids. Trimming at V came to 5 bases and at J to 6 bases, leaving 3 bases not matched to a gene. Germline V gene sequence: CDR1 SQVTM, CDR2 ANQGSEA. This sample stems from a study of post-analysis software for immune sequencing data. Carried by the TCR beta cDNA libraries were unique molecular identifiers. T cells numbering 1 to 10 million yielded some 520,000 cDNA molecules. TCRdb analysed the PCR reads with MiXCR anew, one entry per CDR3 protein. This table holds roughly 600,000 distinct CDR3 sequences, around 40% found once. Study-wide results and caveats: When compared against controls, multiple sclerosis patients showed significantly lower normalized Chao1 diversity. A few TRBV segments (TRBV5-6, TRBV5-1 and TRBV20-1 among them) occurred more frequently in patients than in controls. The F measure placed samples prepared in the same batch into strongly shared clusters.

The sequence derives from a girl between 5 and 17 years old with multiple sclerosis. Sequenced sample: blood. The J gene is TRBJ1-4, the V gene TRBV29-1, with TRBD1 matching over 7 bases. CDR3 residues: CSVHRGDEKLFF. CDR3 sequence (DNA): TGCAGCGTTCACAGGGGCGATGAAAAACTGTTTTTT.